Each of the 7 T cell receptor beta chains below was sequenced from the same sample in a study of cytomegalovirus exposure and HLA in healthy donors. This PCR relied on a set of 60 Vbeta primers and 13 Jbeta primers. Using immunoSEQ multiplex PCR, the repertoire was profiled, and TCRdb retains in-frame clones only, with some absent. The table records about 130,000 clones, about 76% of them present only once. Sequenced: PBMCs. The source is a male donor in good health and CMV-seronegative.

This clone has only one observation. The chain couples TRBV29-1 to TRBJ2-1, with D possibly being TRBD2 (6 bases). CDR3 length: 15 residues. Germline V lookup: CDR1 SQVTM, CDR2 ANQGSEA. Between the trimmed V and J ends, which lost 2 bases and 5 bases, there was a span of 16 bases. The CDR3 here is CSVEPALASDNEQFF. CDR3 DNA sequence: TGCAGCGTTGAACCTGCCTTGGCTAGCGACAATGAGCAGTTCTTC.

V usage is TRBV27 and J usage is TRBJ2-3; no definite D call. V lost 1 base and J lost 2, with 7 bases in between. This CDR3 contains 14 residues. The germline V gene encodes CDR1 MNHEY and CDR2 SMNVEV (reference sequence). CDR3 nucleotide sequence: TGTGCCAGCAGTTTATGGGCTACCACAGATACGCAGTATTTT. Translation: CASSLWATTDTQYF.

The rearrangement links TRBV5-6 to TRBJ2-6; 8 positions agree with TRBD1. CDR1 SGHDT and CDR2 YYEEEE come from the germline V gene. The CDR3 consists of 16 residues. The J segment lost 0 bases and the V segment lost 5 bases, leaving 4 bases of the junction unmatched. CDR3 bases: TGTGCCAGCAGGTGGGGACAGGTCTCTGGGGCCAACGTCCTGACTTTC. As protein: CASRWGQVSGANVLTF. The full variable domain, rest sourced from reference TRBV5-6 and TRBJ2-6, is DAGVTQSPTHLIKTRGQQVTLRCSPKSGHDTVSWYQQALGQGPQFIFQYYEEEERQRGNFPDRFSGHQFPNYSSELNVNALLLGDSALYLCASRWGQVSGANVLTFGAGSRLTVL.

The rearrangement joins TRBV11-2 to TRBJ2-3; D is perhaps TRBD1 (5 bases). V dropped 1 base and J dropped 2 bases, with 10 bases sitting between them. The CDR3 totals 15 residues. Germline V CDR1 and CDR2: SGHAT, FQNNGV. The CDR3 nucleotides read TGTGCCAGCAGCTTAGCAGGGTACTTCACAGATACGCAGTATTTT. This gives the protein CASSLAGYFTDTQYF.

V gene TRBV27 combines with J gene TRBJ2-5; 11 nucleotides align to TRBD2. CDR1 and CDR2 (germline): MNHEY, SMNVEV (reference sequence). The CDR3 is made up of 20 amino acids. The ends lost 5 bases at V and 5 bases at J; junction bases unmatched: 22. CDR3 region: CASSPLGRVGTSGSGETQYF. The CDR3 DNA reads TGTGCCAGCAGTCCCCTTGGTAGGGTGGGGACTAGCGGATCCGGGGAGACCCAGTACTTC.

The gene calls are TRBV19 and TRBJ2-7; weak D call: TRBD2 (6 bases). CDR3 length equals 13 residues. Germline CDR1 is LNHDA and CDR2 is SQIVND (reference sequence). V was clipped by 3 bases and J by 2 bases, with 8 bases between them. The CDR3 loop reads CASSMGLAYEQYF. CDR3 bases: TGTGCCAGTAGTATGGGACTTGCCTACGAGCAGTACTTC.

The chain has TRBV6-6 and TRBJ1-2; TRBD1 matches at 12 bases. The germline gives CDR1 MNHNY, CDR2 SVGAGI (reference sequence). V trimming: 6 bases; J trimming: 5 bases; junction bases outside the gene matches: 4. This CDR3 has 14 amino acids. DNA of the CDR3: TGTGCCAGCAGGGGACAGGGGGCGGGTTATGGCTACACCTTC. Translating gives CASRGQGAGYGYTF.